This T cell receptor (beta chain) was observed in a study of blood T cell repertoires in COVID-19. Whole-study context: The samples span acute and convalescent COVID-19 from the United States, Italy and Spain. In each case, the material was cDNA or gDNA derived from T cells, B-cell-depleted T cells, or PBMCs.

Authors' data handling: The authors estimated nucleated cell counts from reference gene primer amplification. Measured with immunoSEQ multiplex PCR; TCRdb has only the in-frame clones, and not every one. V and J calls and clone size come straight from that table; D and trimming were deduced from the DNA. The table records roughly 35,000 clones, 78% of them present only once. Germline V gene data show CDR1 as SGHNT and CDR2 as YYREEE (reference sequence). The CDR3 loop spans 14 amino acids. Trimming at V came to 1 base and at J to 9 bases, leaving 6 bases not matched to a gene. The sample was peripheral blood. The sequence was collected from a woman aged 60-70 years with acute or convalescent COVID-19. V is TRBV5-4 and J is TRBJ2-1, with 8 bases that match TRBD2. Here the CDR3 reads CASSLSRAGGEQFF. DNA of the CDR3: TGTGCCAGCAGCTTGTCCAGGGCGGGGGGTGAGCAGTTCTTC. Together with reference TRBV5-4 and TRBJ2-1, the CDR3 gives the full variable domain: ETGVTQSPTHLIKTRGQQVTLRCSSQSGHNTVSWYQQALGQGPQFIFQYYREEENGRGNFPPRFSGLQFPNYSSELNVNALELDDSALYLCASSLSRAGGEQFFGPGTRLTVL.